This TCR beta chain was recovered during a study of response to subunit inactivated influenza vaccine. Overall study findings and caveats: Authors suggested that a seasonal influenza vaccination recruits few new T cells each time.

TCRdb recomputed calls from the RT-PCR reads with MiXCR, one row per CDR3 protein. The data show fewer than 750,000 distinct CDR3 sequences, 12% to 15% seen once. Germline V gene lookup returns CDR1 SGHRS and CDR2 YFSETQ. Trimming shortened V by 3 bases and J by 0 bases, and 16 bases separated the two germline ends. This CDR3 region has 16 residues. A few counts support this clonotype. Its target is not known. The TCR comes from a man aged 50 to 59 who received an inactivated influenza vaccine. This chain uses TRBV5-1 with TRBJ2-7; D uncertain. Source: PBMCs from blood, taken 11 to 12 days after vaccination. Written as DNA, the CDR3 is TGCGCCAGCAGCTCGACCCCGGAACGGGCCTCCTACGAGCAGTACTTC. It translates to CASSSTPERASYEQYF. The complete variable domain, with remaining parts taken from reference TRBV5-1 and TRBJ2-7, reads KAGVTQTPRYLIKTRGQQVTLSCSPISGHRSVSWYQQTPGQGLQFLFEYFSETQRNKGNFPGRFSGRQFSNSRSEMNVSTLELGDSALYLCASSSTPERASYEQYFGPGTRLTVT.